The 10 T cell receptor beta chains below were found in one sample sequenced in a study of Graves' ophthalmopathy and Graves' hyperthyroidism. From RNA, the CDR3 regions of TCR beta chains were amplified and sequenced. An initial RT-PCR round employing HTBI primers preceded a second-round multiplex PCR. From the multiplex PCR reads, TCRdb called clonotypes with MiXCR, one entry per CDR3 protein. Among about 1.1 million distinct CDR3 sequences listed, about 35% were seen once. The sequenced sample was peripheral blood or thyroid tissue (not recorded which). These receptors all come from an adult man with Graves' hyperthyroidism.

V gene TRBV30 combines with J gene TRBJ1-1, with D possibly matching TRBD1 (5 bases). V was cut by 3 bases and J by 1 base, with 9 bases left in between. Germline V gives CDR1 GTSNPN, CDR2 SVGIG (reference sequence). The CDR3 is 13 residues long. The CDR3: CAWSRQPNTEAFF. The CDR3 DNA sequence: TGTGCCTGGAGCCGACAGCCGAACACTGAAGCTTTCTTT.

As for this clonotype: Germline is not matched at one junction end, which may reflect a read error. The J gene is TRBJ1-5, the V gene TRBV11-1; D is possibly TRBD1 (5 bases). The CDR3 runs 15 residues. Germline lookup yields CDR1 SGHAT and CDR2 FQDESV (reference sequence). CDR3 in amino acids: CAGSSGIGSNQPQHF. In DNA, the CDR3 is TGTGCCGGCAGCTCAGGGATAGGGAGCAATCAGCCCCAGCATTTT.

The V call is TRBV12-3 or TRBV12-4, the J call TRBJ1-6, with D possibly matching TRBD1 (5 bases). The CDR3 consists of 15 residues. The V and J ends lost 2 bases and 9 bases respectively, with 14 bases between them. CDR3 sequence (DNA): TGTGCCAGCAGTTTACTTCAGGGTTCGACTTCACCCCTCCACTTT. Residues: CASSLLQGSTSPLHF.

The chain's CDR3 is CASSYSIGAGQPSYEQYF. CDR3 in DNA: TGTGCCAGCAGTTACTCGATCGGCGCGGGACAGCCCTCCTACGAGCAGTACTTC. This chain joins TRBV6-5 and TRBJ2-7; TRBD1 might be the D (7 bases). The germline V and J ends were trimmed by 0 bases and 0 bases, with 18 bases remaining between them. The CDR3 consists of 18 residues. CDR1 and CDR2 (germline): MNHEY, SVGAGI.

The gene calls are TRBV7-2 and TRBJ2-7, with unresolved D. The germline gives CDR1 SGHTA, CDR2 FQGNSA. Trimming cost V 1 base and J 7 bases, with 14 bases left between them. This CDR3 comprises 14 residues. CDR3 amino acids: CASSLDRADNEQYF. DNA for the CDR3: TGTGCCAGCAGCTTAGATAGGGCAGACAATGAGCAGTACTTC.

There are a few counts of this clonotype. The conserved phenylalanine or tryptophan is not found at the CDR3 terminus, so this likely reflects a read error. The rearrangement links TRBV5-1 to TRBJ2-2; D remains unclear. CDR3 length: 15 residues. Germline-derived CDR1 and CDR2 are SGHRS and YFSETQ. Trimming shortened V by 0 bases and J by 4 bases, and 10 bases separated the two germline ends. Here the CDR3 DNA reads TGCGCCAGCAGCTTGGGGACCGTGATCACCGGGGAGCTGTTTTGT. Protein sequence: CASSLGTVITGELFC.

A few counts support this clonotype. The chain employs TRBV12-3 or TRBV12-4 and TRBJ2-7; 9 positions agree with TRBD1. The CDR3 totals 18 residues. The V segment lost 3 bases and the J segment 2 bases; nucleotides outside the gene matches: 14. This CDR3 is CASSLIRVGTGSPYEQYF. CDR3 coding DNA: TGTGCCAGCAGTTTGATTCGGGTGGGGACAGGGAGTCCCTACGAGCAGTACTTC.

The chain combines TRBV24-1 with TRBJ2-7; unclear D gene. The CDR3 contains 10 residues. V was shortened by 4 bases and J by 6 bases, with 3 bases between the two germline ends. Germline CDR1 is KGHDR and CDR2 is SFDVKD. The CDR3 is CATSDREQYF. CDR3 DNA sequence: TGTGCCACCAGTGACCGCGAGCAGTACTTC.

Note on this clonotype: A clone one base away is much larger, so this may be a read error. The V and J genes are TRBV6-1 and TRBJ1-1; TRBD1 is a possible D gene (5 bases). The V end lost 7 bases, the J end lost 0 bases, and 9 bases lay between the germline ends. CDR1 MNHNS and CDR2 SASEGT come from the germline V gene. The CDR3 covers 13 residues. CDR3 region: CASTQDMNTEAFF. The DNA of the CDR3 is TGTGCCAGCACCCAGGACATGAACACTGAAGCTTTCTTT.

The gene calls are TRBV29-1 and TRBJ2-7; TRBD1 aligns across 7 bases. CDR1 and CDR2 (germline): SQVTM, ANQGSEA. V shed 7 bases, J shed 3 bases, and the junction held 9 bases outside the gene matches. The CDR3 has 13 residues. CDR3 in DNA: TGCAGCGGGTGGGACAGTGGACTCTACGAGCAGTACTTC. It codes for CSGWDSGLYEQYF.